Following are 15 T cell receptor beta chains from one sample sequenced in a study of cytomegalovirus exposure and HLA in healthy donors. It was with 60 Vbeta and 13 Jbeta primers that the PCR ran. Profiling relied on immunoSEQ multiplex PCR, and the TCRdb table lists in-frame clones only, not all of them. This sample has roughly 170,000 clones, with about 80% found just once. Sample: PBMCs. All receptors derive from a boy between 10 and 17 years old in good health and CMV-seronegative.

In nucleotides, the CDR3 is TGTGCCAGCAGTGACCACAGGGAGATGTACACTGAAGCTTTCTTT. Protein product: CASSDHREMYTEAFF. The chain links TRBV6-1 to TRBJ1-1; D is perhaps TRBD1 (6 bases). The CDR3 covers 15 residues. Trimming took 3 bases from V and 3 from J, leaving 14 bases between them. Germline lookup yields CDR1 MNHNS and CDR2 SASEGT.

J is TRBJ2-7 and V is TRBV7-2; 7 nucleotides match TRBD1. CDR1 SGHTA and CDR2 FQGNSA come from the germline V gene. CDR3 length equals 15 residues. V trimming: 5 bases; J trimming: 2 bases; junction bases outside the gene matches: 9. The CDR3 spells CASSAWDRWAYEQYF. The CDR3 DNA reads TGTGCCAGCAGCGCTTGGGACAGATGGGCCTACGAGCAGTACTTC.

The rearrangement links TRBV30 to TRBJ1-1, with D perhaps TRBD1 (5 bases). The germline V gene has CDR1 GTSNPN and CDR2 SVGIG (reference sequence). Trimming left V 4 bases short and J 0 bases short, with 12 bases between. The CDR3 totals 14 residues. The DNA for the CDR3 is TGTGCCTGGACGCGGGGCGGAATGAACACTGAAGCTTTCTTT. Translating gives CAWTRGGMNTEAFF.

This rearrangement joins TRBV7-2 to TRBJ2-7, with 7 bases aligning to TRBD1. Germline V gives CDR1 SGHTA, CDR2 FQGNSA. The CDR3 contains 15 residues. V trimming: 1 base; J trimming: 7 bases; junction bases outside the gene matches: 10. This chain's CDR3 is CASSLEGDRVGEQYF. For the CDR3, the DNA is TGTGCCAGCAGCTTAGAAGGAGACAGGGTTGGGGAGCAGTACTTC.

The sample holds a few counts of this clone. This chain links TRBV4-1 with TRBJ2-2, with TRBD1 matching 9 bases. V was pared by 4 bases and J by 5 bases, with 5 bases of the junction left unmatched. Germline loops: CDR1 MGHRA, CDR2 YSYEKL. The CDR3 covers 15 residues. The CDR3 DNA reads TGCGCCAGCAGCCTCGGACAGGGGAGGACCGGGGAGCTGTTTTTT. Residues: CASSLGQGRTGELFF.

The V gene is TRBV9, the J gene TRBJ2-1, with a weak D call TRBD2 (7 bases). The CDR3 is 12 amino acids. The ends were cut back, 3 bases at V and 12 bases at J, with 13 bases in the middle. Germline V CDR1 and CDR2: SGDLS, YYNGEE. The CDR3 DNA reads as TGTGCCAGCAGCGACAGGGAGGGTAGGCAGTTCTTC. Encoded protein: CASSDREGRQFF.

The gene calls are TRBV10-3 and TRBJ1-3; the D is unclear. Trimming removed 4 bases at V and 2 bases at J, with 6 bases between. The CDR3 length is 13 residues. Germline-derived CDR1 and CDR2 are ENHRY and SYGVKD. CDR3 sequence: CAISAPTGNTIYF. The CDR3 bases are TGTGCCATCAGTGCCCCTACTGGAAACACCATATATTTT.

This clone showed up just a few times. The J gene is TRBJ2-7, the V gene TRBV7-2; TRBD1 might be the D (5 bases). Germline loops: CDR1 SGHTA, CDR2 FQGNSA. There are 15 residues in the CDR3. The V and J ends lost 2 bases and 0 bases respectively, with 11 bases between them. The CDR3 DNA reads TGTGCCAGCAGCTTACAGGGCCCTAGCTCCTACGAGCAGTACTTC. As protein: CASSLQGPSSYEQYF. The full variable domain, completed using reference TRBV7-2 and TRBJ2-7, is GAGVSQSPSNKVTEKGKDVELRCDPISGHTALYWYRQSLGQGLEFLIYFQGNSAPDKSGLPSDRFSAERTGGSVSTLTIQRTQQEDSAVYLCASSLQGPSSYEQYFGPGTRLTVT.

The chain is built from TRBV5-1 and TRBJ1-1; D is ambiguous. V was trimmed by 0 bases and J by 4 bases, leaving 10 bases between them. This CDR3 has 14 amino acids. CDR1 is SGHRS, CDR2 YFSETQ, per germline. The CDR3 spells CASSLVAPGTEAFF. CDR3 DNA sequence: TGCGCCAGCAGCTTGGTAGCTCCGGGCACTGAAGCTTTCTTT.

This chain uses TRBV4-2 with TRBJ2-3, with TRBD2 matching 10 bases. CDR1 and CDR2 from the germline V gene are LGHNA and YNFKEQ. The CDR3 is made up of 19 amino acids. Trimming at V came to 1 base and at J to 6 bases, leaving 16 bases not matched to a gene. The CDR3, as DNA: TGTGCCAGCAGCCAAGGTCCCTATCTAGCGGGAGTTTCAGGGGATACGCAGTATTTT. Protein: CASSQGPYLAGVSGDTQYF.

The chain links TRBV25-1 to TRBJ2-3; 7 nucleotides line up with TRBD2. Trimming took 7 bases from V and 2 from J; bases not matched to a gene: 3. Germline CDR1 is MGHDK and CDR2 is SYGVNS. CDR3 length: 13 residues. The CDR3 loop reads CASMGGSTDTQYF. DNA of the CDR3: TGTGCCAGCATGGGGGGGTCCACAGATACGCAGTATTTT.

The J gene is TRBJ2-7, the V gene TRBV4-1; 7 nucleotides agree with TRBD2. J lost 0 bases, V lost 4 bases, and 3 bases had no gene match. The CDR3 loop spans 14 amino acids. The germline V gene encodes CDR1 MGHRA and CDR2 YSYEKL. For the CDR3, the DNA is TGCGCCAGCAGCCGGAGCGGGACCTCCTACGAGCAGTACTTC. Protein: CASSRSGTSYEQYF.

The chain couples TRBV18 to TRBJ1-4; no firm D call. Trimming shortened V by 3 bases and J by 8 bases, and 16 bases separated the two germline ends. Germline CDR1 and CDR2: KGHSH and LQKENI. This CDR3 contains 15 residues. CDR3 residues: CASSPSGLAGEKLFF. DNA for the CDR3: TGTGCCAGCTCACCGTCAGGCCTTGCTGGCGAAAAACTGTTTTTT.

The sample holds one count of this clone. The genes are TRBV7-9 and TRBJ1-4, with a possible D match to TRBD1 (5 bases). Germline CDR1 is SEHNR and CDR2 is FQNEAQ (reference sequence). Trimming stripped 0 bases from V and 2 bases from J, with 7 bases between. The CDR3 sequence is 15 residues long. The CDR3 nucleotides are TGTGCCAGCAGCTTAGCCCGACAGACTAATGAAAAACTGTTTTTT. This translates into CASSLARQTNEKLFF.

This chain connects TRBV2 to TRBJ1-4; TRBD1 matches 8 bases. V shed 6 bases and J 4 bases; nucleotides not matched to a gene: 13. The CDR3 loop spans 17 amino acids. The V gene's germline CDR1 is SNHLY and CDR2 FYNNEI. The CDR3 DNA sequence: TGTGCCAGCAGCGACATCCGAACGGGACAGGTTAATGAAAAACTGTTTTTT. Translating it yields CASSDIRTGQVNEKLFF.